Included here is one T cell receptor (beta chain) sequence, with context. Antigen unknown. The CDR3 has 14 residues. Per the germline V gene, CDR1 is SGHDT and CDR2 is YYEEEE. The V and J ends lost 0 bases and 1 base respectively, with 7 bases between them. Using immunoSEQ multiplex PCR, the repertoire was profiled, and TCRdb retains in-frame clones only, with some absent. Among approximately 150,000 clones listed, roughly 90% were seen once. This sample is part of a study of T cell responses to AZD1222 COVID-19 vaccine. Notes on the study in general: There were repertoire samples only from the period after the peak T cell response. Among the donors, most were white British and more were female, and clonal diversity was possibly underestimated. Seropositive status at baseline applied to only 5 or 6 AZD1222 recipients. Elevations in Spike-specific TCR breadth and depth followed administration of two AZD1222 doses.

The sequenced sample was peripheral blood, obtained 28 days after the second AZD1222 dose. The chain couples TRBV5-6 to TRBJ1-1, with D hard to call. The receptor was derived from an adult who received the AZD1222 COVID-19 vaccine. CDR3 region: CASSLAGRNTEAFF. CDR3 DNA: TGTGCCAGCAGCTTGGCGGGGAGGAACACTGAAGCTTTCTTT.